This T cell receptor beta chain was identified during a study of blood T cell repertoires in COVID-19. The wider study: The United States, Italy and Spain supplied acute and convalescent COVID-19 samples. The analysed material was cDNA or gDNA that came from T cells, B-cell-depleted T cells, or PBMCs.

CDR1 SEHNR and CDR2 FQNEAQ come from the germline V gene (reference sequence). Trimming shortened V by 3 bases and J by 2 bases, and 15 bases separated the two germline ends. The CDR3 has 16 residues. Under the authors' procedure: Quantification of nucleated cells was approximated via reference gene primer amplification. The method was immunoSEQ multiplex PCR; TCRdb's version includes in-frame clones alone and lacks a portion of them. The D gene and trimming were derived from the DNA, and the V and J assignments and clone size from that table. The table has 150,000 to 200,000 clones, around 84% seen once.

V and J are TRBV7-9 and TRBJ2-3; a possible D gene is TRBD2 (6 bases). This TCR came from a man aged 25 to 45 with active or convalescent COVID-19. The specimen sequenced was peripheral blood. In DNA form, the CDR3 reads TGTGCCAGCAGCTTGCCTAGCGTAGGATCCACAGATACGCAGTATTTT. This translates into CASSLPSVGSTDTQYF.